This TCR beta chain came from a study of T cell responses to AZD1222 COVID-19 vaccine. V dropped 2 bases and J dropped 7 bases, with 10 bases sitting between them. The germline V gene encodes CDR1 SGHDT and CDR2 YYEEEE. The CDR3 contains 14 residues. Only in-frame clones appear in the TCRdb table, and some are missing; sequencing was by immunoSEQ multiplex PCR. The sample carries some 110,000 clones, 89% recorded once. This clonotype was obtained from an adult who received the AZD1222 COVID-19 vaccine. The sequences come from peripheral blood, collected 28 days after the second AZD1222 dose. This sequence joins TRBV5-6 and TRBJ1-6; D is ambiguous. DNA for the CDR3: TGTGCCAGCAGCTTACCGACGGAGAATTCACCCCTCCACTTT. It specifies CASSLPTENSPLHF.